This record looks at one T cell receptor (beta chain) sequence and its context. Its specificity is unknown. The data were obtained in a study of cytomegalovirus exposure and HLA in healthy donors. Germline assignment: CDR1 SGDLS and CDR2 YYNGEE. Trimming took off 5 bases at V and 1 base at J, with 15 bases between the two ends. The CDR3 spans 15 residues. PCR amplification relied on 60 Vbeta primers (plus 13 Jbeta primers). Clones were read by immunoSEQ multiplex PCR, and TCRdb kept only the in-frame ones, dropping some. The repertoire table contains about 130,000 clones. General study findings and limits: One cluster of highly shared sequence variants probably arose as a sequencing artifact.

Sequenced: PBMCs. This receptor was identified in a man in his late teens or twenties in good health and CMV-seronegative. The chain has TRBV9 and TRBJ1-1, with D possibly TRBD1 on 5 matching bases. The CDR3 reads CASSVQGVANTEAFF. The CDR3 DNA reads as TGTGCCAGCAGTGTTCAGGGTGTAGCGAACACTGAAGCTTTCTTT.